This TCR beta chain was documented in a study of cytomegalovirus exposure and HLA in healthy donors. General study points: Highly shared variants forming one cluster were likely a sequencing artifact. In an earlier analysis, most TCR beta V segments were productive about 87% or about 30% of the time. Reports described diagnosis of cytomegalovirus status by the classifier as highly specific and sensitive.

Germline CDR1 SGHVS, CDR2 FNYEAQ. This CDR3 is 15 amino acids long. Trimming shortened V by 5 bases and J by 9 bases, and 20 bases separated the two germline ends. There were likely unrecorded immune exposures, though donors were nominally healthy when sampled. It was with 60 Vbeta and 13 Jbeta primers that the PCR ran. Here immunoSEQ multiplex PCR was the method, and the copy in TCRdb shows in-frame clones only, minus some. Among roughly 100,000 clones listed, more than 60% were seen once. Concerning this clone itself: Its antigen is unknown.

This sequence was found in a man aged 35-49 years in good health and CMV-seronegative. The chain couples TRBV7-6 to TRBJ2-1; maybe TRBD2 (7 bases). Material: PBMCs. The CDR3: CASSPRAGARREQFF. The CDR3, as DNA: TGTGCCAGCAGCCCACGGGCGGGGGCCCGGCGTGAGCAGTTCTTC.